This T cell receptor beta chain was retrieved from a study of blood T cell repertoires in COVID-19. Study background: Samples taken during acute and convalescent COVID-19 were collected in the United States, Italy and Spain. From T cells, B-cell-depleted T cells, or PBMCs came the material, which was cDNA or gDNA.

CDR3 size: 15 residues. V lost 4 bases to trimming and J lost 0 bases; unmatched junction nucleotides: 2. CDR1 is SGHRS, CDR2 YFSETQ, per germline. In the authors' workflow: Nucleated cell counts were estimated from reference gene primer amplification. Data came from immunoSEQ multiplex PCR; TCRdb stores just in-frame clones and leaves some out. The V and J calls and clone size are taken from that table; D and trimming were inferred from the DNA. Of some 83,000 clones in the sample, roughly 84% were seen once. The sequencing input was peripheral blood. The rearrangement joins TRBV5-1 to TRBJ1-5; 9 bases agree with TRBD1. The sequence came from a man aged 50 to 60 with acute or convalescent COVID-19. The chain's CDR3 is CASSPGQGSNQPQHF. CDR3 nucleotide sequence: TGCGCCAGCAGCCCGGGACAGGGTAGCAATCAGCCCCAGCATTTT.